These 13 T cell receptor beta chains share one sample of origin, sequenced in a study of T-cell memory formation after mild COVID-19. TCRdb re-called the 5' RACE reads with MiXCR, one entry per CDR3 protein. The sample lists 250,000 to 400,000 distinct CDR3 sequences, roughly 13% occurring once. The sample comprised PBMCs or a T cell subset sorted from them (not recorded which). These TCRs come from a man between 18 and 35 years old who had mild COVID-19 (a few samples of this study predate the infection). Cell type and time point are not known.

At least ten counts were recorded for this clonotype. The chain carries TRBV7-9 and TRBJ2-3, with 9 bases identical to TRBD2. Germline V CDR1 and CDR2: SEHNR, FQNEAQ (reference sequence). V was pared by 5 bases and J by 5 bases, with 14 bases of the junction left unmatched. This CDR3 has 17 residues. The CDR3, as DNA: TGTGCCAGCAGCCCCCTGAGTAGCGGGGGTCCTGGAGATACGCAGTATTTT. Encoded protein: CASSPLSSGGPGDTQYF.

This clonotype was recorded at least ten times. The chain links TRBV7-2 to TRBJ2-4; either TRBD1 or TRBD2 may fit D (6 bases each). The ends were cut back, 0 bases at V and 3 bases at J, with 12 bases in the middle. This CDR3 spans 16 amino acids. Germline assignment: CDR1 SGHTA and CDR2 FQGNSA. The CDR3 DNA sequence: TGTGCCAGCAGCTTAGCATCACAGGGAGGCAAAAACATTCAGTACTTC. Protein product: CASSLASQGGKNIQYF.

This clonotype was observed many times. The V and J genes are TRBV6-5 and TRBJ1-5, with unresolved D. Trimming took 4 bases from V and 3 from J, leaving 7 bases between them. Germline values: CDR1 MNHEY, CDR2 SVGAGI. The CDR3 length is 13 residues. The CDR3 nucleotides are TGTGCCAGCAGTTCGTCGCACAATCAGCCCCAGCATTTT. Its translation is CASSSSHNQPQHF.

This clonotype was observed a single time. The chain links TRBV6-2 or TRBV6-3 to TRBJ1-1, with D unclear. Per germline, CDR1 MNHEY and CDR2 SVGEGT. Between the trimmed V and J ends, which lost 6 bases and 3 bases, there was a span of 8 bases. The CDR3 is 12 residues long. The CDR3 nucleotides read TGTGCCAGCAGCCACCTATACACTGAAGCTTTCTTT. Its translation: CASSHLYTEAFF.

The chain employs TRBV11-2 and TRBJ2-1; TRBD1 matches 9 bases. This CDR3 region has 15 residues. Per germline, CDR1 SGHAT and CDR2 FQNNGV. Losses at the gene ends were 4 bases for V and 3 bases for J; bases not matched to a gene: 4. The CDR3 DNA sequence: TGTGCCAGCAGCTCCGGGACAGGGAGCTACAATGAGCAGTTCTTC. Its translation is CASSSGTGSYNEQFF.

CDR3 amino acids: CASSLGGLGDTQYF. In nucleotides, the CDR3 is TGCGCCAGCAGCTTGGGAGGTTTGGGAGATACGCAGTATTTT. This chain connects TRBV5-1 to TRBJ2-3; D ambiguous. V shed 0 bases and J shed 5 bases, with 10 bases lying between them. Germline CDR1 reads SGHRS; CDR2 reads YFSETQ. This CDR3 contains 14 residues.

This clonotype was seen ten or more times. The gene calls are TRBV5-1 and TRBJ1-2, with 11 bases fitting TRBD1. Germline loops: CDR1 SGHRS, CDR2 YFSETQ. The trim removed 3 bases at V and 2 bases at J, leaving 3 bases unmatched. CDR3 length equals 15 residues. The CDR3 is CASSSRDRGNYGYTF. CDR3 nucleotide sequence: TGCGCCAGCAGCTCGAGGGACAGGGGGAACTATGGCTACACCTTC.

V usage is TRBV7-2 and J usage is TRBJ2-3, with 15 bases matching TRBD2. V lost 3 bases, J lost 8 bases, and 12 bases stayed unmatched. The CDR3 is 18 amino acids. CDR1 and CDR2 (germline): SGHTA, FQGNSA. The CDR3 spells CASSFTGLAGGYRGTQYF. The CDR3 DNA is TGTGCCAGCAGCTTCACAGGACTAGCGGGGGGGTATCGAGGTACGCAGTATTTT. The full variable domain, completed using reference TRBV7-2 and TRBJ2-3, is GAGVSQSPSNKVTEKGKDVELRCDPISGHTALYWYRQSLGQGLEFLIYFQGNSAPDKSGLPSDRFSAERTGGSVSTLTIQRTQQEDSAVYLCASSFTGLAGGYRGTQYFGPGTRLTVL.

This chain connects TRBV29-1 to TRBJ2-2; tentatively, D is TRBD1 (5 bases). Deletions cut 5 bases from V and 2 bases from J, with 12 bases between. The CDR3 length is 14 residues. Germline V gene sequence: CDR1 SQVTM, CDR2 ANQGSEA. CDR3 loop: CSVRAGYNTGELFF. The CDR3 DNA follows: TGCAGCGTTCGGGCAGGGTACAACACCGGGGAGCTGTTTTTT.

Concerning this clonotype itself: The junction departs from germline at one end; a sequencing error may be responsible. The chain has TRBV12-3 or TRBV12-4 and TRBJ2-1, with D possibly being TRBD1 (6 bases). The CDR3 loop spans 12 amino acids. CDR3 sequence: CASRRTASEPVF. CDR3 nucleotides: TGTGCCAGCAGAAGGACAGCTTCCGAGCCGGTCTTC.

In its sample, this clonotype was seen many times. The rearrangement uses TRBV18 and TRBJ2-7; no definite D call. The CDR3 contains 13 residues. Trimming shortened V by 2 bases and J by 6 bases, and 11 bases separated the two germline ends. Germline V lookup: CDR1 KGHSH, CDR2 LQKENI. The CDR3 sequence is CASSPGSGSEQYV. CDR3 in DNA: TGTGCCAGCTCACCAGGTTCAGGTTCCGAGCAGTACGTC.

J is TRBJ2-3 and V is TRBV6-1; 7 positions agree with TRBD2. Trimming cost V 7 bases and J 6 bases; bases outside gene matches: 7. This CDR3 spans 13 amino acids. Per germline, CDR1 MNHNS and CDR2 SASEGT. The DNA for the CDR3 is TGTGCCAGCAATTGGCGGGGGTGGGATACGCAGTATTTT. It is translated as CASNWRGWDTQYF.

The J gene is TRBJ2-3, the V gene TRBV10-3; TRBD1 or TRBD2 may be the D gene (6 bases each). From germline, CDR1 is ENHRY and CDR2 SYGVKD. V lost 1 base to trimming and J lost 1 base, with 9 bases between them. The CDR3 has 15 residues. The CDR3 DNA reads as TGTGCCATCAGTGAGTTTAGGGGGGGCACAGATACGCAGTATTTT. Protein product: CAISEFRGGTDTQYF.